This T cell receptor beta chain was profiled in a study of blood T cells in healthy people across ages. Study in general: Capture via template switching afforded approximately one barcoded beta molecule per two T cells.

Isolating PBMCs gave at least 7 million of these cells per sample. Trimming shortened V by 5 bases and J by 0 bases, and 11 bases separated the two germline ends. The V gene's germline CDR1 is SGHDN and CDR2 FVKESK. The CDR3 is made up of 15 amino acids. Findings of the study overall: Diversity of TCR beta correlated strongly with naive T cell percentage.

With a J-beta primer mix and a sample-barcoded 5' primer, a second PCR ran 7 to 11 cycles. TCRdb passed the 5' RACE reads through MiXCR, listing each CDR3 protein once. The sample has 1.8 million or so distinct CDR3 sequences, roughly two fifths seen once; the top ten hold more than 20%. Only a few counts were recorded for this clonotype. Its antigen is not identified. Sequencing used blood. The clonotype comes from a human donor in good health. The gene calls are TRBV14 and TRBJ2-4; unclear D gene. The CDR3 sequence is CASSIPAVAKNIQYF. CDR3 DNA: TGTGCCAGCAGCATTCCCGCAGTAGCCAAAAACATTCAGTACTTC. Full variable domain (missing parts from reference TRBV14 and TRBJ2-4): EAGVTQFPSHSVIEKGQTVTLRCDPISGHDNLYWYRRVMGKEIKFLLHFVKESKQDESGMPNNRFLAERTGGTYSTLKVQPAELEDSGVYFCASSIPAVAKNIQYFGAGTRLSVL.